This entry features one TCR beta chain sequence. The authors sequenced TCR beta from blood CD8+ and CD4+ T cells. The data were obtained in a study of CD8 T cells in Susac syndrome. The authors reverse transcribed roughly 0.5 to 1 ug RNA with random hexamers. MiXCR, run by TCRdb on the immunoSEQ multiplex PCR reads, gives a single entry per CDR3 protein. The data contain 120,000 to 150,000 distinct CDR3 sequences, roughly 94% of them singletons. The sample taken for sequencing was CD4+ T cells from PBMCs. This clonotype was sampled from a human donor in good health.

This CDR3 is CASSLTGTGYAEAFF. The CDR3 nucleotides are TGCGCCAGCAGCTTGACCGGGACAGGGTACGCTGAAGCTTTCTTT. V and J are TRBV5-1 and TRBJ1-1; 9 nucleotides agree with TRBD1. Germline V gene sequence: CDR1 SGHRS, CDR2 YFSETQ. The V and J ends lost 1 base and 6 bases, in that order; junction bases with no gene match: 7. The CDR3 length is 15 residues.